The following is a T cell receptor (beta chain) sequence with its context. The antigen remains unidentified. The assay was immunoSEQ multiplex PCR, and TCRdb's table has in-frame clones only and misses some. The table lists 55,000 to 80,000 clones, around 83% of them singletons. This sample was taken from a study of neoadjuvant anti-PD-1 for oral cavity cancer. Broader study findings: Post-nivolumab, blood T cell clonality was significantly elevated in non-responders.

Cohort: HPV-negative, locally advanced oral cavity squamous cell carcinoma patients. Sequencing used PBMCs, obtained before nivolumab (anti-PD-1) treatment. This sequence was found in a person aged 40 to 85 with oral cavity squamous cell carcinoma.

The CDR3 loop reads CASRAAGRGNEKLFF. In nucleotides, the CDR3 is TGTGCCAGCAGGGCCGCAGGGCGTGGTAATGAAAAACTGTTTTTT. This sequence joins TRBV28 and TRBJ1-4, with a tentative D call TRBD1 (5 bases). Germline V gene lookup returns CDR1 MDHEN and CDR2 SYDVKM. The length of the CDR3 is 15 residues. The V and J ends lost 6 bases and 4 bases respectively, with 15 bases between them.